These 5 T cell receptor beta chains originate from one sample sequenced in a study of PD-1 blockade in classical Hodgkin lymphoma. Here immunoSEQ multiplex PCR was the method, and the copy in TCRdb shows in-frame clones only, minus some. The sample records tens of thousands of clones, 81% being singletons. Time point: cycle 4 day 1 (C4D1), after 6 weeks of nivolumab. Relapse was seen in all patients after autologous stem cell transplantation, and brentuximab vedotin exposure was variable. The specimen was peripheral blood mononuclear cells (PBMCs), collected before the fourth cycle of nivolumab. The receptors here all came from a human donor with classical Hodgkin lymphoma.

This clone was detected a few times. The rearrangement links TRBV11-3 to TRBJ2-4; possibly TRBD2 for D (7 bases). The CDR3 extends over 13 amino acids. Looked up from germline, CDR1 is SGHNT and CDR2 is YENEEA. V shed 5 bases and J shed 5 bases, with 10 bases lying between them. DNA for the CDR3: TGTGCCAGCAGCGGGAGGGGGGAAAACATTCAGTACTTC. Translated: CASSGRGENIQYF.

A few counts support this clone. The chain recombines TRBV6-1 with TRBJ2-3; 12 positions agree with TRBD2. Trimming cost V 3 bases and J 7 bases; bases outside gene matches: 5. The CDR3 covers 15 residues. Germline assignment: CDR1 MNHNS and CDR2 SASEGT. Here the CDR3 DNA reads TGTGCCAGCAGTGAGACTAGCGGGGGCCCCAATACGCAGTATTTT. It codes for CASSETSGGPNTQYF.

This chain uses TRBV30 with TRBJ2-1; D perhaps matches TRBD2 (6 bases). The CDR3 runs 14 residues. Germline lookup yields CDR1 GTSNPN and CDR2 SVGIG (reference sequence). V was pared by 5 bases and J by 6 bases, with 17 bases between. The CDR3 loop reads CAWSLAILGNEQFF. CDR3 nucleotides: TGTGCCTGGTCACTAGCTATTCTTGGCAATGAGCAGTTCTTC. Looking up the rest from reference TRBV30 and TRBJ2-1 gives the full variable domain: SQTIHQWPATLVQPVGSPLSLECTVEGTSNPNLYWYRQAAGRGLQLLFYSVGIGQISSEVPQNLSASRPQDRQFILSSKKLLLSDSGFYLCAWSLAILGNEQFFGPGTRLTVL.

The CDR3 DNA reads TGTGCCAGCAGCACGAGTAGGACGGAACCAACAGATACGCAGTATTTT. Translation gives CASSTSRTEPTDTQYF. V usage is TRBV9 and J usage is TRBJ2-3; D gene unclear. Trimming removed 4 bases at V and 3 bases at J, with 18 bases between. This CDR3 is built from 16 residues. CDR1 is SGDLS and CDR2 is YYNGEE in the germline V gene.

This chain uses TRBV29-1 with TRBJ1-4; the D gene is possibly TRBD1 (5 bases). The ends were cut back, 7 bases at V and 4 bases at J, with 13 bases in the middle. The CDR3 extends over 13 amino acids. Germline-derived CDR1 and CDR2 are SQVTM and ANQGSEA. The CDR3 region has the DNA TGCAGCGGCTCAGGGAGTGGTAATGAAAAACTGTTTTTT. As protein: CSGSGSGNEKLFF.